A single TCR beta chain is shown here with its context. The length of the CDR3 is 15 residues. Trimming took 0 bases from V and 2 from J, leaving 11 bases between them. The V gene's germline CDR1 is SGDLS and CDR2 YYNGEE. The sample comes from a study of blood T cell repertoires in COVID-19. Study summary: The United States, Italy and Spain were the sources of the acute and convalescent COVID-19 samples. The cDNA or gDNA used as material had been derived from T cells, B-cell-depleted T cells, or PBMCs.

In the original analysis: Estimation of nucleated cell counts relied on the amplification of reference gene primers. TCRdb keeps only in-frame clones here, not all; method: immunoSEQ multiplex PCR. That table gives V, J and clone size, and the DNA gave D and trimming. Of under 200,000 clones in the sample, more than 85% are singletons; the top ten hold 0.53%. The receptor was derived from a man aged 45 to 65 with acute or convalescent COVID-19. Sequencing input: peripheral blood. This sequence joins TRBV9 and TRBJ1-2, with D unresolved. CDR3 bases: TGTGCCAGCAGCGTAGAGCTGGGCCCCAACTATGGCTACACCTTC. Translation: CASSVELGPNYGYTF.